This passage covers 21 T cell receptor beta chains from one sample sequenced in a study of blood T cell repertoires in COVID-19. Repertoires were generated with immunoSEQ multiplex PCR, while TCRdb's copy carries only in-frame clones and drops some. The sample lists approximately 49,000 clones; around 82% were seen once. The sequencing input was peripheral blood. The receptors were gathered from an older woman with acute or convalescent COVID-19.

The chain links TRBV10-3 to TRBJ2-1; D call uncertain. V was pared by 2 bases and J by 0 bases, with 8 bases between. The CDR3 has 15 residues. Germline lookup yields CDR1 ENHRY and CDR2 SYGVKD. The CDR3 DNA reads as TGTGCCATCAGTGAGGGCGGAAGCTCCTACAATGAGCAGTTCTTC. Its translation is CAISEGGSSYNEQFF.

The chain is built from TRBV3-1 (or the pseudogene TRBV3-2) and TRBJ2-1; D possibly corresponds to TRBD2 (5 bases). This CDR3 has 13 amino acids. The germline V and J ends were trimmed by 1 base and 7 bases, with 8 bases remaining between them. Germline V CDR1 and CDR2: LGHDT, YNNKEL (reference sequence). CDR3 DNA: TGTGCCAGCAGCCAAGGTGAGCGGAATGAGCAGTTCTTC. Protein product: CASSQGERNEQFF.

For the CDR3, the DNA is TGCAGCGTTGATTCGGGGTACGACTATGGCTACACCTTC. Its translation is CSVDSGYDYGYTF. The chain is built from TRBV29-1 and TRBJ1-2; D is ambiguous. Germline V CDR1 and CDR2: SQVTM, ANQGSEA. CDR3 size: 13 residues. Between the trimmed V and J ends, which lost 3 bases and 3 bases, there was a span of 11 bases.

The rearrangement links TRBV30 to TRBJ1-4; 7 nucleotides agree with TRBD1. The CDR3 runs 15 residues. Looked up from germline, CDR1 is GTSNPN and CDR2 is SVGIG (reference sequence). Losses at the gene ends were 2 bases for V and 5 bases for J; bases not matched to a gene: 8. This CDR3 reads CAWSPLGQQNEKLFF. As DNA, the CDR3 is TGTGCCTGGAGTCCCCTGGGACAGCAAAATGAAAAACTGTTTTTT.

V and J are TRBV27 and TRBJ2-2; 13 positions agree with TRBD2. The trim removed 5 bases at V and 8 bases at J, leaving 11 bases unmatched. The CDR3 length is 17 residues. In germline, CDR1 is MNHEY, CDR2 SMNVEV (reference sequence). The CDR3 loop reads CASSKGLAGLERGELFF. The CDR3 DNA sequence: TGTGCCAGCAGTAAGGGACTAGCGGGGCTAGAGCGGGGGGAGCTGTTTTTT.

This clone was observed a handful of times. V gene TRBV29-1 combines with J gene TRBJ1-3; D call uncertain. V was pared by 7 bases and J by 4 bases, with 14 bases between. There are 13 residues in the CDR3. Germline CDR1 and CDR2: SQVTM and ANQGSEA. The CDR3 region has the DNA TGCAGCGCGCAGAGGCTTAAAGGAAACACCATATATTTT. Amino acid sequence: CSAQRLKGNTIYF.

There are a few counts of this clone. The chain has TRBV3-1 (or the pseudogene TRBV3-2) and TRBJ1-6; TRBD1 matches 8 bases. V lost 3 bases, J lost 6 bases, and 4 bases stayed unmatched. Germline loops: CDR1 LGHDT, CDR2 YNNKEL (reference sequence). The CDR3 is 15 residues long. This CDR3 is CASSHVQGGNSPLHF. Here the CDR3 DNA reads TGTGCCAGCAGCCACGTACAGGGGGGTAATTCACCCCTCCACTTT.

J is TRBJ1-2 and V is TRBV9; maybe TRBD1 (6 bases). The CDR3 consists of 15 residues. The germline CDR1 and CDR2 sequences are SGDLS and YYNGEE. Trimming shortened V by 3 bases and J by 8 bases, and 20 bases separated the two germline ends. In DNA, the CDR3 is TGTGCCAGCAGCGACGGGCGCGGGGGGCGCAGAGGCTACACCTTC. Translating it yields CASSDGRGGRRGYTF.

This rearrangement joins TRBV18 to TRBJ2-2, with D possibly matching TRBD2 (6 bases). Looked up from germline, CDR1 is KGHSH and CDR2 is LQKENI. The ends were cut back, 3 bases at V and 2 bases at J, with 13 bases in the middle. The CDR3 consists of 16 residues. CDR3 in amino acids: CASSPQGLSNTGELFF. The CDR3, as DNA: TGTGCCAGCTCACCTCAGGGACTCTCCAACACCGGGGAGCTGTTTTTT.

The chain couples TRBV28 to TRBJ2-7, with TRBD1 matching 9 bases. CDR3 length: 16 residues. The germline CDR1 and CDR2 sequences are MDHEN and SYDVKM. The J segment lost 2 bases and the V segment lost 5 bases, leaving 10 bases of the junction unmatched. The CDR3 DNA follows: TGTGCCAGCAGTCTCGTTCCGGGACAGGGAACCTACGAGCAGTACTTC. Protein sequence: CASSLVPGQGTYEQYF.

The rearrangement uses TRBV2 and TRBJ2-7, with 7 nucleotides matching TRBD1. Looked up from germline, CDR1 is SNHLY and CDR2 is FYNNEI. The CDR3 runs to 15 residues. The V segment lost 0 bases and the J segment 3 bases; nucleotides outside the gene matches: 5. CDR3 protein: CASSEALGQDYEQYF. For the CDR3, the DNA is TGTGCCAGCAGTGAAGCGCTAGGACAGGACTACGAGCAGTACTTC.

To note about this clone: The sample has other DNA sequences that encode this CDR3 too. The V and J genes are TRBV5-1 and TRBJ2-7; TRBD1 is a possible D gene (5 bases). This CDR3 region has 14 residues. Germline CDR1 and CDR2: SGHRS and YFSETQ. Trimming removed 2 bases at V and 1 base at J, with 10 bases between. In nucleotides, the CDR3 is TGCGCCAGCAGCTTAGGGCAGGGATCCTACGAGCAGTACTTC. It codes for CASSLGQGSYEQYF.

Turning to this clone: An end of the junction differs from the germline gene, which may be a read error. The J gene is TRBJ1-6, the V gene TRBV5-1; D gene ambiguous. This CDR3 has 16 amino acids. CDR1 is SGHRS, CDR2 YFSETQ, per germline. CDR3 in DNA: TGCGCCAGCAGCTTGGCGGGGTTCGGGATTAATTCGCCCCTCCACTTT. Its translation: CASSLAGFGINSPLHF.

The CDR3 region is CASSPLNTGELFF. The CDR3 DNA is TGTGCCAGCTCACCATTAAACACCGGGGAGCTGTTTTTT. The genes are TRBV18 and TRBJ2-2; D not resolved. The CDR3 is made up of 13 amino acids. Germline CDR1 is KGHSH and CDR2 is LQKENI. V dropped 2 bases and J dropped 2 bases, with 3 bases sitting between them.

V usage is TRBV11-3 and J usage is TRBJ2-2, with D possibly TRBD2 on 6 matching bases. V gave up 0 bases and J gave up 7 bases, with 15 bases separating them. CDR1 is SGHNT and CDR2 is YENEEA in the germline V gene. The CDR3 length is 16 residues. CDR3 sequence reads: CASSLDGLASGGELFF. The CDR3 region has the DNA TGTGCCAGCAGCTTAGACGGGCTAGCGTCGGGCGGGGAGCTGTTTTTT.

This chain links TRBV27 with TRBJ2-1; maybe TRBD1 (5 bases). This CDR3 has 14 residues. The V end lost 4 bases, the J end lost 0 bases, and 7 bases lay between the germline ends. Germline CDR1 reads MNHEY; CDR2 reads SMNVEV (reference sequence). DNA for the CDR3: TGTGCCAGCAGTTGGGGCATCTCCTACAATGAGCAGTTCTTC. Residues: CASSWGISYNEQFF.

This chain connects TRBV2 to TRBJ1-6, with D possibly matching TRBD1 (5 bases). The CDR3 sequence is 14 residues long. Germline lookup yields CDR1 SNHLY and CDR2 FYNNEI. The V end was cut by 4 bases, the J end by 6 bases, with 10 bases between. The CDR3 DNA follows: TGTGCCAGCAGTGGACAGCTCTCTAATTCACCCCTCCACTTT. It encodes CASSGQLSNSPLHF.

On this clone itself: The sample holds other DNA sequences that translate to the same CDR3. The J gene is TRBJ2-6, the V gene TRBV24-1; D gene ambiguous. CDR3 size: 14 residues. Trimming pared 3 bases from V and 1 base from J, leaving 3 bases between. Germline-derived CDR1 and CDR2 are KGHDR and SFDVKD. The CDR3 DNA is TGTGCCACCAGTGATCCATCTGGGGCCAACGTCCTGACTTTC. This codes for CATSDPSGANVLTF.

The V gene is TRBV14, the J gene TRBJ2-1; no clear D. Germline V gene sequence: CDR1 SGHDN, CDR2 FVKESK. The CDR3 has 14 amino acids. V shed 4 bases and J shed 4 bases, with 11 bases lying between them. The CDR3 coding sequence is TGTGCCAGCAGCCGGCAGACAATATACAATGAGCAGTTCTTC. As protein: CASSRQTIYNEQFF.

This clone has just a few counts. V gene TRBV6-1 combines with J gene TRBJ2-1; TRBD2 matches at 14 bases. The V and J ends lost 4 bases and 7 bases, in that order; junction bases with no gene match: 6. The CDR3 has 16 residues. Looked up from germline, CDR1 is MNHNS and CDR2 is SASEGT. In nucleotides, the CDR3 is TGTGCCAGCAGTGGACTAGCGGGGGGGCCTTCGAATGAGCAGTTCTTC. This encodes CASSGLAGGPSNEQFF.

This chain connects TRBV30 to TRBJ1-5; D perhaps matches TRBD1 (6 bases). Germline V gives CDR1 GTSNPN, CDR2 SVGIG (reference sequence). V lost 1 base and J 1 base, leaving 11 bases between the germline ends. The CDR3 consists of 15 residues. DNA for the CDR3: TGTGCCTGGAGTGCAAGAGGGGGAAGCAATCAGCCCCAGCATTTT. Amino acids: CAWSARGGSNQPQHF.